Sequencing of this T cell receptor (beta chain) was carried out in a study of cytomegalovirus exposure and HLA in healthy donors. As regards this clone: Its antigen is unidentified.

Per germline, CDR1 SGHTA and CDR2 FQGNSA. There are 16 residues in the CDR3. The V and J ends lost 4 bases and 0 bases respectively, with 13 bases between them. While unrecorded immune exposures were likely, the donors were nominally healthy when sampled. 13 Jbeta primers and 60 Vbeta primers were used for the PCR. Data came from immunoSEQ multiplex PCR; TCRdb stores just in-frame clones and leaves some out. The table has around 100,000 clones, about 73% seen once. Notes on the study in general: Most CMV-associated TCR beta chains were later found to appear HLA-restricted. A later analysis by the authors found several of the most significant clusters apparently linked to common viral pathogens. Cytomegalovirus association was listed for about 180 TCR beta chains.

The sample was PBMCs. This receptor was taken from a woman in her 40s in good health and CMV-seropositive. The gene calls are TRBV7-2 and TRBJ1-5, with D perhaps matching TRBD1 (6 bases). Written as DNA, the CDR3 is TGTGCCAGCAGCTCCGAGCAGGGGATTAGCAATCAGCCCCAGCATTTT. As protein: CASSSEQGISNQPQHF.